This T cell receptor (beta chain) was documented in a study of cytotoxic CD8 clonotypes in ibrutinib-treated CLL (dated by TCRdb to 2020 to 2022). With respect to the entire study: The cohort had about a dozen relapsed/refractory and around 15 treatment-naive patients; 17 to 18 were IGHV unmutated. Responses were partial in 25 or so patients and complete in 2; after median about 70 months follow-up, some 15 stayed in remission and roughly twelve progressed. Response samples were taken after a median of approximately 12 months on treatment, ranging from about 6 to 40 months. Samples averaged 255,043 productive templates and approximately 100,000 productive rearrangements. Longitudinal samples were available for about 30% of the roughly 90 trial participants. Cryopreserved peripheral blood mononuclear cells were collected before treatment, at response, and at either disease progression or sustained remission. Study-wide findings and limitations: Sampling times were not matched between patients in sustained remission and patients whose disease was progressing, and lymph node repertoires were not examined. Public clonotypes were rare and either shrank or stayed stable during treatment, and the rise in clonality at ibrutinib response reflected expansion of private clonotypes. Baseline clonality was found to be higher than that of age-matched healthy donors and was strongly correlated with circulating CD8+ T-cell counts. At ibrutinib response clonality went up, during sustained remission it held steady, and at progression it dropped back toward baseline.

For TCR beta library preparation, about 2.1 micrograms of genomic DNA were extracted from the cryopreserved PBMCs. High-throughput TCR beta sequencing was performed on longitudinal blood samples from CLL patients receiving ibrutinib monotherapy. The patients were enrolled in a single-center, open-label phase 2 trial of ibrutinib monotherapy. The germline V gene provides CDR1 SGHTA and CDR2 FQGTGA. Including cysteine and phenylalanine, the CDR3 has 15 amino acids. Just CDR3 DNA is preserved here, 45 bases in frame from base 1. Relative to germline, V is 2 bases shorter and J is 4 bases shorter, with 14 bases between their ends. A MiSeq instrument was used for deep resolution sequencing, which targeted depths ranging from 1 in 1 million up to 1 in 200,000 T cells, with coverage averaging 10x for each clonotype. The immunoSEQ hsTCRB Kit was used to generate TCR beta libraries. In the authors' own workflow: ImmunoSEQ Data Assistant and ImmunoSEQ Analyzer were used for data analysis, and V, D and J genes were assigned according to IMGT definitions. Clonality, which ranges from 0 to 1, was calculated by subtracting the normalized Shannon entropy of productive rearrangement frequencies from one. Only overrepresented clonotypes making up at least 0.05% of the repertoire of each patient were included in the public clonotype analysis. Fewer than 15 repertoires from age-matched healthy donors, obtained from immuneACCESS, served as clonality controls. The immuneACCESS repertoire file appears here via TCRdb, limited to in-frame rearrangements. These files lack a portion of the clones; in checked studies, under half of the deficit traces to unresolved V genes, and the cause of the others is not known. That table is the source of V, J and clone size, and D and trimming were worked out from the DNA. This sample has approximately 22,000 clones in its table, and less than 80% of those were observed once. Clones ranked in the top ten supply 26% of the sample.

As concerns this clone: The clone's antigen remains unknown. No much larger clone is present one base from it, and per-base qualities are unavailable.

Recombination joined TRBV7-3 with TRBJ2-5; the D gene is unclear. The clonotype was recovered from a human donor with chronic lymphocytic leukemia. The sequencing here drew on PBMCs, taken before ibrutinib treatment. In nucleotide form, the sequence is TGTGCCAGCAGCTTAGGAGTGCAGCGACGAGAGACCCAGTACTTC. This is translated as CASSLGVQRRETQYF.